This T cell receptor beta chain was obtained from a study of blood T cell repertoires in COVID-19. Study summary: COVID-19 samples, acute and convalescent, were from the United States, Italy and Spain.

CDR3 length: 16 amino acids. CDR1 is SQVTM and CDR2 is ANQGSEA in the germline V gene. With 2 bases clipped from V and 3 bases from J, the junction kept 11 bases outside the gene matches. Methods used by the authors: Cell counts per sample came from amplifying reference gene primers. Assay: immunoSEQ multiplex PCR; the TCRdb copy retains only in-frame clones and omits some. That table furnishes V, J and clone size, whereas the DNA furnished D and trimming. The sample shows roughly 150,000 clones, 83% of them seen only once. Input material: peripheral blood. The J gene is TRBJ2-7, the V gene TRBV29-1; TRBD1 matches 9 bases. This receptor was identified in a woman of 80 years or more with acute or convalescent COVID-19. CDR3 nucleotides: TGCAGCGTTGAATCCGGGGGACAGGGACAACACTACGAGCAGTACTTC. Translated, it gives CSVESGGQGQHYEQYF.